This TCR beta chain is drawn from a study of T cell repertoires in cytomegalovirus infection. Whole-study context: Indicated by public TCR beta signatures were CMV infection and matching HLA type.

From the reads, TCRdb called clonotypes with MiXCR, one entry per CDR3 protein. The sample records about 460,000 distinct CDR3 sequences, 11% being singletons. The CDR3 spans 18 residues. With 4 bases removed from V and 0 bases from J, the gap between germline ends came to 19 bases. Germline V CDR1 and CDR2: SGHVS, FQNEAQ. This clonotype was seen many times. The clonotype originates from a human donor in good health (CMV status not recorded). Some clones in this sample may be carry-over from other donors' samples. V gene TRBV7-8 combines with J gene TRBJ1-3; a possible D gene is TRBD1 (5 bases). Sequences were obtained from PBMCs. This chain's CDR3 is CASSSRRTTILSGNTIYF. For the CDR3, the DNA is TGTGCCAGCAGCTCCAGACGGACAACGATACTCTCTGGAAACACCATATATTTT.